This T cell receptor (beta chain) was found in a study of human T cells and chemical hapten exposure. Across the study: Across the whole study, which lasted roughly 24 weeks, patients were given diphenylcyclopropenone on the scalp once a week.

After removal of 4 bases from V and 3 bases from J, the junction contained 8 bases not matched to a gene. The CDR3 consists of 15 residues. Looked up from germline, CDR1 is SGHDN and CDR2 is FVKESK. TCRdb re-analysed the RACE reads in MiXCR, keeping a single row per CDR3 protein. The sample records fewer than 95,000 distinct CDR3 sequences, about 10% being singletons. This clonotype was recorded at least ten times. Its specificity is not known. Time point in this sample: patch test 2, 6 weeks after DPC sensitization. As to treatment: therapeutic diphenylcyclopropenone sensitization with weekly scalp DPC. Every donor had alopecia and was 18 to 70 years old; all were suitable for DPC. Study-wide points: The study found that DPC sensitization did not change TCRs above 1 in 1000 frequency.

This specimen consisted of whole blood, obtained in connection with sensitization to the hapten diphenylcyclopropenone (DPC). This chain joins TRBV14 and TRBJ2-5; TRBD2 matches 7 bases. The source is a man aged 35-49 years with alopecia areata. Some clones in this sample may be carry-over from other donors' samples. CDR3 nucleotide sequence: TGTGCCAGCAGCCCCGGACTAGTCTCCGAAGAGACCCAGTACTTC. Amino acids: CASSPGLVSEETQYF.